In this sample, the clone carrying this T cell receptor (beta chain) turned up many times. Its antigen is not identified. This specimen comes from a study of regulatory T cells in long-lasting Graves disease. Overall study results and limits: Persistent Graves' patients possessed reduced TCR diversity relative to recently diagnosed ones. Persistent patients had a count of shared public clonotypes (about 2,700) that exceeded that of new patients (about 870).

The V end was cut by 6 bases, the J end by 1 base, with 17 bases between. Germline loops: CDR1 DFQATT, CDR2 SNEGSKA (reference sequence). This CDR3 contains 15 residues. TCR beta libraries were built with iRepertoire HTBI primers and Arm-PCR of CDR3 regions. TCRdb analysed the multiplex PCR reads with MiXCR anew, one entry per CDR3 protein. Here the sample spans about 440,000 distinct CDR3 sequences, around 15% being singletons. This sample's time point: newly diagnosed GD, antithyroid drugs for less than 3 months. PBMC RNA served as the TCR library source. These sequences were also reported in another study, on T cells in Graves' hyperthyroidism and ophthalmopathy. In that study: Ophthalmopathy got predicted by the model a median about six months before its onset.

The chain has TRBV20-1 and TRBJ2-3; D might be TRBD2 (5 bases). The receptor was isolated from a woman aged 25-40 years with Graves disease. The starting material was peripheral blood mononuclear cells (PBMCs), obtained at new diagnosis, from a patient treated with antithyroid drugs. CDR3 residues: CSAGLWRAGTDTQYF. The CDR3 coding sequence is TGCAGTGCGGGCCTCTGGCGAGCGGGCACAGATACGCAGTATTTT.